A selection of T cell receptor beta chains follows, all from one sample in a study of CD8 T cells in ankylosing spondylitis. MiXCR was run by TCRdb on the 5' RACE reads, yielding one entry per CDR3 protein. The sample lists 150,000 or so distinct CDR3 sequences; around 8.9% were seen once. Material: blood, either unsorted or a sorted T cell fraction (not recorded which). All receptors come from a female donor with ankylosing spondylitis or in good health (not recorded which). Both conserved end residues are part of each CDR3.

v_gene	j_gene	CDR3aa
TRBV5-1	TRBJ1-2	CASSSGQGIYGYTF
TRBV12-3/TRBV12-4	TRBJ2-5	CASSLALRAETQYF
TRBV5-1	TRBJ2-7	CASSSYSGSSYEQYF
TRBV5-6	TRBJ2-7	CASSLGRGDEQYF
TRBV29-1	TRBJ2-6	CSVGREQGVSGANVLTF
TRBV21-1	TRBJ1-6	CASRGENSPLHF
TRBV9	TRBJ2-7	CASSPDGLGDYEQYF
TRBV7-9	TRBJ2-3	CASSLEGQARGQYF
TRBV7-8	TRBJ2-6	CASSRNRDGGSGANVLTF
TRBV7-2	TRBJ2-1	CASRRSPGTGHYNEQFF